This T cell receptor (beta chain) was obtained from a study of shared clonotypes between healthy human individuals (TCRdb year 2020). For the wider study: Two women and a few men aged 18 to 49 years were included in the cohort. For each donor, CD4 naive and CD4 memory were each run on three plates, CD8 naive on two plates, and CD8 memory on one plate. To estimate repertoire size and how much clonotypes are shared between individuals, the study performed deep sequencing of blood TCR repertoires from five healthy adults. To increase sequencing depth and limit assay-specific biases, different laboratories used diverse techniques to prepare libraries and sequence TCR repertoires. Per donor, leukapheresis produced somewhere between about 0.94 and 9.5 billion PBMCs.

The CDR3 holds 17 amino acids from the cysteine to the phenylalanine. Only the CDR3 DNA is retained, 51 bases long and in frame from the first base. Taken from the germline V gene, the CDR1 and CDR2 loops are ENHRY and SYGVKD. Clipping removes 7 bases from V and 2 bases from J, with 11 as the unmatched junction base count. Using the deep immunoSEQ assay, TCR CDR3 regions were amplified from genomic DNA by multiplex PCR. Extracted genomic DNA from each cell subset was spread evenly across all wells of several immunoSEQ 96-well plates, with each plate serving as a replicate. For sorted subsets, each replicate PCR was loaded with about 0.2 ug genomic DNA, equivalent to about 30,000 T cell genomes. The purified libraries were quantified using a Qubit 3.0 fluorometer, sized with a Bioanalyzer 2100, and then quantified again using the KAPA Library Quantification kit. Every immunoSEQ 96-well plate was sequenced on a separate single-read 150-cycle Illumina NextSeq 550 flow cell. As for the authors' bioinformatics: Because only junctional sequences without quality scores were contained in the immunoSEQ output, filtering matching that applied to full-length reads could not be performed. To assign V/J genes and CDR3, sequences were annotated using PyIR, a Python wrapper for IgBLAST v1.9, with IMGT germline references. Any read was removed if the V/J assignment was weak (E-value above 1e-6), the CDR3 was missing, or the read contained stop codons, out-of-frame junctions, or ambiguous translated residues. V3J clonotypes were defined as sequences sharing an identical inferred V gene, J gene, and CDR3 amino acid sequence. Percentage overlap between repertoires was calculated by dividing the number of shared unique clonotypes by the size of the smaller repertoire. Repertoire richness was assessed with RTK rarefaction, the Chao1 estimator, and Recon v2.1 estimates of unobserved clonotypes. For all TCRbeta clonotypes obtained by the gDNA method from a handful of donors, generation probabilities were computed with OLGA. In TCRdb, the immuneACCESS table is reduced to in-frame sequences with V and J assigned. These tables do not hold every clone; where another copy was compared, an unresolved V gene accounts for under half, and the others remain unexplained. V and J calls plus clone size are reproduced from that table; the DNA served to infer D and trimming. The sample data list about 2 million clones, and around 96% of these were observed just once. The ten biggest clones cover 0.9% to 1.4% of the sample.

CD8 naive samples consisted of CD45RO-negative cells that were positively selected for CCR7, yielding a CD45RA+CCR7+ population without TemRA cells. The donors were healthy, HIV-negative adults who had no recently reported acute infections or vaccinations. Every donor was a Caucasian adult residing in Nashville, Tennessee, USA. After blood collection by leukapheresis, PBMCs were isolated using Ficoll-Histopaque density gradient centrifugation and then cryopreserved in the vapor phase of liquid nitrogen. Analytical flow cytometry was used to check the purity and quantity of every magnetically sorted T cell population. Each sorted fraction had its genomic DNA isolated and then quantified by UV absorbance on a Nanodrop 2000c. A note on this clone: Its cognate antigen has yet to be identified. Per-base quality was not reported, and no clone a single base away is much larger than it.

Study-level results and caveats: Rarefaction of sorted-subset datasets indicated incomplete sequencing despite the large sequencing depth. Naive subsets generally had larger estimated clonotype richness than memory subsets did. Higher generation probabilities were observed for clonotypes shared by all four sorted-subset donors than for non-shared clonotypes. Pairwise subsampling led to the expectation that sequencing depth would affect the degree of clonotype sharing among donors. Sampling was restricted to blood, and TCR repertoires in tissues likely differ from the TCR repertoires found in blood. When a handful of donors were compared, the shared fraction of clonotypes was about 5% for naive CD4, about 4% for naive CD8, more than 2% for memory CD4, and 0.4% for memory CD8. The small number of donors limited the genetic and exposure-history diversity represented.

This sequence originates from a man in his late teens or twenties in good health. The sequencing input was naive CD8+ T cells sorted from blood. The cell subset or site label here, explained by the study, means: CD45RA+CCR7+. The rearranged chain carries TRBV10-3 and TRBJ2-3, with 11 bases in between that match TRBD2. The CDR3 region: CAIKEGLAGGSTDTQYF. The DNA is TGTGCCATCAAAGAAGGGCTAGCGGGGGGCTCCACAGATACGCAGTATTTT.